Listed here are 9 T cell receptor beta chains from one sample, sequenced in a study of cytomegalovirus exposure and HLA in healthy donors. Generated by immunoSEQ multiplex PCR, the TCRdb table keeps only in-frame clones and is missing some. The profile shows 260,000 or so clones, roughly 90% of them singletons. The specimen was PBMCs. The receptors stem from a woman in her late teens or twenties in good health and CMV-seronegative.

This sequence joins TRBV6-6 and TRBJ1-5; perhaps TRBD1 as D (6 bases). CDR3 length: 16 amino acids. V was shortened by 4 bases and J by 2 bases, with 15 bases between the two germline ends. Germline CDR1 MNHNY, CDR2 SVGAGI (reference sequence). The CDR3 DNA sequence: TGTGCCAGCAGTTTCATACAGGGTACGGGCAATCAGCCCCAGCATTTT. Translating it yields CASSFIQGTGNQPQHF.

Only one count was recorded for this clone. This chain connects TRBV15 to TRBJ2-7; the match to TRBD2 covers 10 bases. Germline loops: CDR1 LNHNV, CDR2 YYDKDF (reference sequence). The CDR3 loop spans 15 amino acids. V was pared by 1 base and J by 7 bases, with 7 bases of the junction left unmatched. This CDR3 reads CATSRGGAGGREQYF. CDR3 nucleotides: TGTGCCACCAGCAGAGGAGGAGCGGGAGGGCGGGAGCAGTACTTC.

The rearrangement uses TRBV2 and TRBJ2-3, with a weak D call TRBD2 (6 bases). CDR1 is SNHLY and CDR2 is FYNNEI in the germline V gene. Trimming cost V 4 bases and J 1 base, with 12 bases left between them. The CDR3 consists of 15 residues. CDR3 DNA: TGTGCCAGCAGTGTCGCGGGAACTGGCACAGATACGCAGTATTTT. Amino acid sequence: CASSVAGTGTDTQYF.

The V and J genes are TRBV7-8 and TRBJ2-7; the D gene is possibly TRBD1 (6 bases). The V end lost 5 bases, the J end lost 2 bases, and 13 bases lay between the germline ends. The CDR3 length is 14 residues. Germline CDR1 is SGHVS and CDR2 is FQNEAQ. Here the CDR3 reads CASSPTGNPYEQYF. The CDR3 nucleotides read TGTGCCAGCAGCCCAACAGGGAACCCCTACGAGCAGTACTTC.

The chain joins TRBV5-1 to TRBJ2-1, with D tentatively TRBD2 (6 bases). The CDR3 runs to 16 residues. CDR1 SGHRS and CDR2 YFSETQ come from the germline V gene. The V gene lost 3 bases and the J gene lost 0 bases, with 13 bases spanning the gap. The CDR3: CASSWISGGSYNEQFF. DNA of the CDR3: TGCGCCAGCAGCTGGATTAGCGGAGGCTCCTACAATGAGCAGTTCTTC.

The chain links TRBV5-4 to TRBJ1-1; D is unresolved. This CDR3 contains 13 residues. Germline CDR1 SGHNT, CDR2 YYREEE (reference sequence). The germline V and J ends were trimmed by 3 bases and 5 bases, with 11 bases remaining between them. CDR3 residues: CASSWAGGTEAFF. The CDR3, as DNA: TGTGCCAGCAGCTGGGCCGGAGGGACTGAAGCTTTCTTT.

The genes are TRBV5-1 and TRBJ1-1; D is ambiguous. This CDR3 contains 14 residues. From germline, CDR1 is SGHRS and CDR2 YFSETQ. Between the trimmed V and J ends, which lost 4 bases and 2 bases, there was a span of 12 bases. CDR3 bases: TGCGCCAGCAGCCTGTGGGCAGGTAACACTGAAGCTTTCTTT. This codes for CASSLWAGNTEAFF.

The V and J genes are TRBV25-1 and TRBJ1-2, with a weak D call TRBD1 (5 bases). Germline CDR1 MGHDK, CDR2 SYGVNS. V lost 6 bases to trimming and J lost 1 base, with 9 bases between them. The CDR3 length is 13 residues. CDR3 sequence reads: CASRTQDNYGYTF. The CDR3 bases are TGTGCCAGCAGGACACAGGATAACTATGGCTACACCTTC.

CDR3 sequence: CASSEGAGAGNTIYF. CDR3 bases: TGTGCCAGCAGTGAAGGGGCAGGGGCTGGAAACACCATATATTTT. The V call is TRBV6-1, the J call TRBJ1-3; tentative D call: TRBD1 (6 bases). V was trimmed by 1 base and J by 2 bases, leaving 9 bases between them. This CDR3 has 15 amino acids. CDR1 MNHNS and CDR2 SASEGT come from the germline V gene.